The TCR beta chain described here comes from a study of blood T cells in healthy people across ages. Notes on the study in general: A strong correlation was found between TCR beta diversity and the percentage of naive T cells.

This clonotype was recorded many times. What it binds is unknown. Trimming pared 6 bases from V and 4 bases from J, leaving 12 bases between. CDR1 MNHNS and CDR2 SASEGT come from the germline V gene. This CDR3 is 13 amino acids long. Using a J-beta primer mix together with a sample-barcoded 5' primer, a second PCR was run for roughly 6 to 12 cycles. TCRdb called the 5' RACE reads again in MiXCR, with one record for every CDR3 protein. Of around 1,600,000 distinct CDR3 sequences in the sample, roughly two fifths are singletons; the top ten hold 4%. The receptor's source is a woman between 18 and 29 years old in good health. Sequences were obtained from blood. The chain recombines TRBV6-1 with TRBJ1-1; D not certain. The CDR3: CASSAGSGTEAFF. For the CDR3, the DNA is TGTGCCAGCAGCGCGGGGTCTGGCACTGAAGCTTTCTTT.